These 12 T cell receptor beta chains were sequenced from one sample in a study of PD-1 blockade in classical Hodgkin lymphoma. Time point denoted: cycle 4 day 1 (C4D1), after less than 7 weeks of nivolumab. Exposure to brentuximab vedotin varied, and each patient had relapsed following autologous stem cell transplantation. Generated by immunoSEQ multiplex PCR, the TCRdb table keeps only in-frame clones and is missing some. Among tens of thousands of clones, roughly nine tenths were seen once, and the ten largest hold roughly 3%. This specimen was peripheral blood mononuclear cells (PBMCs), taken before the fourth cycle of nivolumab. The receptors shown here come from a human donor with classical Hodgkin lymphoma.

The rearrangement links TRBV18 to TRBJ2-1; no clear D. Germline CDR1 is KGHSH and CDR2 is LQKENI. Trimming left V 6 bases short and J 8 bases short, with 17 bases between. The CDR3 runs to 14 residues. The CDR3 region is CASSLTNSRDEQFF. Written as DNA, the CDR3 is TGTGCCAGCTCCCTGACGAATTCAAGGGATGAGCAGTTCTTC. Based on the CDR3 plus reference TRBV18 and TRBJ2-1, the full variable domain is NAGVMQNPRHLVRRRGQEARLRCSPMKGHSHVYWYRQLPEEGLKFMVYLQKENIIDESGMPKERFSAEFPKEGPSILRIQQVVRGDSAAYFCASSLTNSRDEQFFGPGTRLTVL.

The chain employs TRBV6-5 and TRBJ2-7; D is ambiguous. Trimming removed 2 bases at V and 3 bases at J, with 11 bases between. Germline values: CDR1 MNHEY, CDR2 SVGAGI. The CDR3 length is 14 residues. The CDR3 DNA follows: TGTGCCAGCAGTTACAGTACAAGAGTCTACGAGCAGTACTTC. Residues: CASSYSTRVYEQYF.

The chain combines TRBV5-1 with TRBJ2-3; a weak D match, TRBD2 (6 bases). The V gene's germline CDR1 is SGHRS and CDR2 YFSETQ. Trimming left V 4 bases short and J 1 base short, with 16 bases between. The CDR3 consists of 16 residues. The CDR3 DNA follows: TGCGCCAGCAGCCCGGAGGGGCGGGGACGCACAGATACGCAGTATTTT. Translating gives CASSPEGRGRTDTQYF.

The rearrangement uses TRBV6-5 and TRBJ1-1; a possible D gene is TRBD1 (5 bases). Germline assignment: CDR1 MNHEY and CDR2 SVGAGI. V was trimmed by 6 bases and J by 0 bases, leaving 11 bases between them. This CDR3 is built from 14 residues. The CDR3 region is CASRTGELNTEAFF. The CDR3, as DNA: TGTGCCAGCAGAACGGGGGAGCTGAACACTGAAGCTTTCTTT.

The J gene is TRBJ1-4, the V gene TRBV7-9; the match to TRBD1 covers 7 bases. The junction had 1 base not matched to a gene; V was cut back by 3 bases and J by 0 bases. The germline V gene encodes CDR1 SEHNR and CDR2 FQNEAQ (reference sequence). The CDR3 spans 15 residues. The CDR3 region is CASSFGQATNEKLFF. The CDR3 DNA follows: TGTGCCAGCAGCTTCGGACAGGCAACTAATGAAAAACTGTTTTTT.

In DNA, the CDR3 is TGTGCCAGCAGACGCGGCAGGACGGGGGGGACCTCAGATACGCAGTATTTT. Protein product: CASRRGRTGGTSDTQYF. The gene calls are TRBV11-2 and TRBJ2-3, with TRBD2 matching 8 bases. J gave up 4 bases and V 6 bases, and 15 bases lay outside the gene matches. This CDR3 is built from 17 residues. Germline assignment: CDR1 SGHAT and CDR2 FQNNGV. The whole variable domain, filled in from reference TRBV11-2 and TRBJ2-3, reads EAGVAQSPRYKIIEKRQSVAFWCNPISGHATLYWYQQILGQGPKLLIQFQNNGVVDDSQLPKDRFSAERLKGVDSTLKIQPAKLEDSAVYLCASRRGRTGGTSDTQYFGPGTRLTVL.

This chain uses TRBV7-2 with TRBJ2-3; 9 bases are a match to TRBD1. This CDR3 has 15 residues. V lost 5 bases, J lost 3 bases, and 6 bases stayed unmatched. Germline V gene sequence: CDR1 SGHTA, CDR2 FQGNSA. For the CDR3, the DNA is TGTGCCAGCAGCCAGGACAGGGGCAGGACAGATACGCAGTATTTT. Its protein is CASSQDRGRTDTQYF.

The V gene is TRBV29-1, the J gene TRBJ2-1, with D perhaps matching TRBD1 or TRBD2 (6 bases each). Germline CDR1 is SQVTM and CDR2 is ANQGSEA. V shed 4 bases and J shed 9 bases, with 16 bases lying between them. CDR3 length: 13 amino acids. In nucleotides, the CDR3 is TGCAGCGTTGTGGTGGGGGGCGGTATTGAGCAGTTCTTC. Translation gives CSVVVGGGIEQFF.

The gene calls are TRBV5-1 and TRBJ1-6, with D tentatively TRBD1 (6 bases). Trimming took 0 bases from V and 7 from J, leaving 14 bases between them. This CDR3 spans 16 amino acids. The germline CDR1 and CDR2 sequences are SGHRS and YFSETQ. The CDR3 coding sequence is TGCGCCAGCAGCTTGGAGCCAGGGGTATCGAATTCACCCCTCCACTTT. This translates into CASSLEPGVSNSPLHF.

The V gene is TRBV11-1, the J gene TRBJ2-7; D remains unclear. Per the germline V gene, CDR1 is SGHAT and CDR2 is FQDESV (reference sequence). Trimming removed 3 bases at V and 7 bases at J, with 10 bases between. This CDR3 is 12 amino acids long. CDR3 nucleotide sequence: TGTGCCAGCAGCTTGGCGGTGGGTGAGCAGTACTTC. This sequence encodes CASSLAVGEQYF.

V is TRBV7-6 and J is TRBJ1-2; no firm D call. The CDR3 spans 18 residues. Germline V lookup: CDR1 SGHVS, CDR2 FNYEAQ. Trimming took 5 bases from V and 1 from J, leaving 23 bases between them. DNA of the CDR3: TGTGCCAGCAGCCGCTCAGCGGCGCGGCACCGTTTTAACTATGGCTACACCTTC. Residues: CASSRSAARHRFNYGYTF.

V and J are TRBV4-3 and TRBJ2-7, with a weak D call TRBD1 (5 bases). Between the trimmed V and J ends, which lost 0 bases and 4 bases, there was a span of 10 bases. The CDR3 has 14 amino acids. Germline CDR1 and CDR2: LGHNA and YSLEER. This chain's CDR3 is CASSQDLGAYEQYF. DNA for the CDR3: TGCGCCAGCAGCCAAGATTTAGGGGCATACGAGCAGTACTTC.